This T cell receptor beta chain was recovered during a study of blood T cell repertoires in COVID-19. The overall study: The United States, Italy and Spain were the sources of the acute and convalescent COVID-19 samples. PBMCs, B-cell-depleted T cells, or T cells were the source of the cDNA or gDNA that made up the material.

CDR3 size: 14 residues. Trimming stripped 4 bases from V and 0 bases from J, with 9 bases between. Germline lookup yields CDR1 LGHNA and CDR2 YNFKEQ. This clone has more than one count but fewer than ten. Method: immunoSEQ multiplex PCR; TCRdb's copy keeps in-frame clones and lacks some. The sample lists under 150,000 clones; 65% to 85% were seen once. The V gene is TRBV4-2, the J gene TRBJ1-1; D remains unclear. Material: peripheral blood. The sequence came from a man in his sixties with active or convalescent COVID-19. The CDR3 DNA reads as TGTGCCAGCAGCCCAGGAACCTTGAACACTGAAGCTTTCTTT. This gives the protein CASSPGTLNTEAFF.